These 12 T cell receptor beta chains were all obtained from the same sample, sequenced in a study of beta chain features in type 1 diabetes. Of the isolated RNA, all was reverse transcribed, and so the sequenced material was expressed TCRB transcripts. Here immunoSEQ multiplex PCR was the method, and the copy in TCRdb shows in-frame clones only, minus some. Among fewer than 350,000 clones listed, around a fifth were seen once. The source material was naive CD4+ T cells from blood. These receptors were collected from a young woman in good health.

This clone has only a few counts. J is TRBJ2-1 and V is TRBV7-3; possible D gene TRBD2, 5 bases. This CDR3 spans 14 amino acids. V lost 1 base to trimming and J lost 7 bases, with 11 bases between them. Germline V gives CDR1 SGHTA, CDR2 FQGTGA. The CDR3 spells CASSLRSWENEQFF. Written as DNA, the CDR3 is TGTGCCAGCAGCTTAAGGAGCTGGGAGAATGAGCAGTTCTTC.

The chain uses TRBV5-1 and TRBJ2-3; 14 bases map to TRBD2. The CDR3 is 17 amino acids. Unmatched junction bases numbered 7, after V lost 4 bases and J lost 3 bases. Germline V gene lookup returns CDR1 SGHRS and CDR2 YFSETQ. This chain's CDR3 is CASSTRLAGGRTDTQYF. CDR3 sequence (DNA): TGCGCCAGCAGCACCCGACTAGCGGGGGGGCGGACAGATACGCAGTATTTT.

This chain uses TRBV18 with TRBJ2-3, with a possible D match to TRBD1 (5 bases). This CDR3 contains 16 residues. CDR1 and CDR2 from the germline V gene are KGHSH and LQKENI. V shed 3 bases and J shed 0 bases, with 13 bases lying between them. The CDR3 is CASSPLLPGSTDTQYF. CDR3 nucleotide sequence: TGTGCCAGCTCACCCCTTTTACCAGGGAGCACAGATACGCAGTATTTT.

The table lists this clone with a few counts. V gene TRBV2 combines with J gene TRBJ2-5; TRBD1 is a possible D gene (6 bases). The germline CDR1 and CDR2 sequences are SNHLY and FYNNEI. Trimming left V 8 bases short and J 5 bases short, with 15 bases between. The length of the CDR3 is 13 residues. The CDR3, as DNA: TGTGCCAGCCGAGTGGGGGCAGGGGAGACCCAGTACTTC. Protein: CASRVGAGETQYF.

This clone was detected only a few times. The V call is TRBV19, the J call TRBJ1-1; D is perhaps TRBD1 (5 bases). The CDR3 is 15 amino acids. V was shortened by 5 bases and J by 1 base, with 14 bases between the two germline ends. The germline V gene encodes CDR1 LNHDA and CDR2 SQIVND (reference sequence). The CDR3 loop reads CASSLQGEPNTEAFF. As DNA, the CDR3 is TGTGCCAGTAGTCTGCAGGGCGAGCCGAACACTGAAGCTTTCTTT.

This sequence joins TRBV6-1 and TRBJ2-7; 11 nucleotides line up with TRBD1. This CDR3 is 13 amino acids long. Germline lookup yields CDR1 MNHNS and CDR2 SASEGT. V shed 8 bases and J 2 bases; nucleotides not matched to a gene: 2. The CDR3 reads CASRGQGAYEQYF. The CDR3 DNA is TGTGCCAGCCGGGGACAGGGGGCCTACGAGCAGTACTTC.

This clone was seen a few times. The V gene is TRBV27, the J gene TRBJ2-3; D is possibly TRBD2 (5 bases). The V end was cut by 6 bases, the J end by 2 bases, with 12 bases between. The CDR3 length is 14 residues. Per germline, CDR1 MNHEY and CDR2 SMNVEV (reference sequence). CDR3 DNA sequence: TGTGCCAGCAGGGGCGGGTTTACCACAGATACGCAGTATTTT. Translating it yields CASRGGFTTDTQYF.

The chain employs TRBV7-2 and TRBJ2-7; possible D gene TRBD1, 5 bases. Between the trimmed V and J ends, which lost 3 bases and 6 bases, there was a span of 15 bases. This CDR3 is 14 amino acids long. CDR1 SGHTA and CDR2 FQGNSA come from the germline V gene. Here the CDR3 reads CASSFSQGNAEQYF. The CDR3 bases are TGTGCCAGCAGCTTTTCCCAGGGTAATGCCGAGCAGTACTTC.

This clone was seen more than once but under ten times. The rearrangement links TRBV4-2 to TRBJ2-1; 8 bases are shared with TRBD2. This CDR3 has 18 residues. Germline V gives CDR1 LGHNA, CDR2 YNFKEQ. V gave up 4 bases and J gave up 7 bases; unmatched junction bases: 18. CDR3 in DNA: TGTGCCAGCAGCCGATATTTCTCGTTTAGCGGGACGGGGAATGAGCAGTTCTTC. It translates to CASSRYFSFSGTGNEQFF.

This clone occurred a few times. The V and J genes are TRBV5-1 and TRBJ2-5; D not resolved. Germline loops: CDR1 SGHRS, CDR2 YFSETQ. This CDR3 contains 17 residues. The V end was cut by 2 bases, the J end by 2 bases, with 19 bases between. DNA of the CDR3: TGCGCCAGCAGCTTTGGGTTGGGCAGCCACCCTCAAGAGACCCAGTACTTC. Its protein is CASSFGLGSHPQETQYF.

This chain uses TRBV30 with TRBJ2-3, with a tentative D call TRBD2 (5 bases). V dropped 2 bases and J dropped 6 bases, with 6 bases sitting between them. The germline gives CDR1 GTSNPN, CDR2 SVGIG (reference sequence). CDR3 length: 11 residues. CDR3 amino acids: CAWSRGDTQYF. CDR3 in DNA: TGTGCCTGGAGTCGCGGGGATACGCAGTATTTT.

This clone was seen only a few times. The V and J genes are TRBV4-1 and TRBJ2-1; the D gene is possibly TRBD2 (5 bases). Trimming removed 1 base at V and 9 bases at J, with 19 bases between. CDR3 length: 16 residues. Germline-derived CDR1 and CDR2 are MGHRA and YSYEKL. DNA for the CDR3: TGCGCCAGCAGCCAAGGGCGGACCGCGGAGGCTAGTGAGCAGTTCTTC. This gives the protein CASSQGRTAEASEQFF.